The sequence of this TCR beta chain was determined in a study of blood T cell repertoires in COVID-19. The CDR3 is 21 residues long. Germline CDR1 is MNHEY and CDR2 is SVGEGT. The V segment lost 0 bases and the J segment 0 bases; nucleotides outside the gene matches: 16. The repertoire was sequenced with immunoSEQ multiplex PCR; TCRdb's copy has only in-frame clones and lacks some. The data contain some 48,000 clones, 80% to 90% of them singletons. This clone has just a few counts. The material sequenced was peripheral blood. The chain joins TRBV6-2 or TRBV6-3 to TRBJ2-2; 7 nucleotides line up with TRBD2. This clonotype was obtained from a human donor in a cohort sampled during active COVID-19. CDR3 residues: CASSYSQGAGSFYANTGELFF. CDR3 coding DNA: TGTGCCAGCAGTTACTCCCAAGGAGCGGGAAGTTTTTACGCGAACACCGGGGAGCTGTTTTTT.